Presented here are 24 T cell receptor beta chains from one specimen sequenced in a study of response to subunit inactivated influenza vaccine. TCRdb re-called the RT-PCR reads through MiXCR, storing one row per CDR3 protein. The sample includes 160,000 or so distinct CDR3 sequences, roughly 11% of them seen just once. The sample consisted of non-naive T cells sorted from PBMCs, taken roughly 48 days after vaccination. All receptors derive from a man between 50 and 59 years old who received an inactivated influenza vaccine.

Only a few counts were recorded for this clonotype. CDR3: CSANGETTDTQYF. CDR3 in DNA: TGCAGTGCTAATGGGGAGACCACAGATACGCAGTATTTT. The V call is TRBV20-1, the J call TRBJ2-3, with a possible D match to TRBD2 (5 bases). Per germline, CDR1 DFQATT and CDR2 SNEGSKA (reference sequence). Trimming removed 4 bases from V and 2 bases from J, with 10 bases in between. This CDR3 comprises 13 residues.

The gene calls are TRBV11-3 and TRBJ2-3; no clear D. CDR1 is SGHNT, CDR2 YENEEA, per germline. Trimming removed 5 bases at V and 3 bases at J, with 6 bases between. CDR3 length equals 12 residues. CDR3 sequence reads: CASSDHTDTQYF. The CDR3, as DNA: TGTGCCAGCAGCGACCATACAGATACGCAGTATTTT. Filled out from reference TRBV11-3 and TRBJ2-3, the complete variable domain reads EAGVVQSPRYKIIEKKQPVAFWCNPISGHNTLYWYLQNLGQGPELLIRYENEEAVDDSQLPKDRFSAERLKGVDSTLKIQPAELGDSAVYLCASSDHTDTQYFGPGTRLTVL.

The gene calls are TRBV6-2 or TRBV6-3 and TRBJ1-2; D gene unclear. The germline V gene encodes CDR1 MNHEY and CDR2 SVGEGT. The CDR3 contains 12 residues. Between the trimmed V and J ends, which lost 6 bases and 3 bases, there was a span of 8 bases. CDR3 in amino acids: CASSSEDYGYTF. CDR3 coding DNA: TGTGCCAGCAGCTCAGAGGACTATGGCTACACCTTC.

The chain employs TRBV13 and TRBJ2-7, with 7 nucleotides matching TRBD2. After removal of 7 bases from V and 7 bases from J, the junction contained 13 bases not matched to a gene. Germline V gene sequence: CDR1 PRHDT, CDR2 FYEKMQ (reference sequence). The length of the CDR3 is 14 residues. The CDR3 here is CASTRGRSSREQYF. CDR3 coding DNA: TGTGCCAGCACCCGCGGGAGATCCTCGAGAGAGCAGTACTTC. The full variable domain, rest sourced from reference TRBV13 and TRBJ2-7, is AAGVIQSPRHLIKEKRETATLKCYPIPRHDTVYWYQQGPGQDPQFLISFYEKMQSDKGSIPDRFSAQQFSDYHSELNMSSLELGDSALYFCASTRGRSSREQYFGPGTRLTVT.

The genes are TRBV2 and TRBJ2-7; TRBD1 is a possible D gene (5 bases). V gave up 6 bases and J gave up 3 bases, with 12 bases separating them. This CDR3 contains 13 residues. CDR1 SNHLY and CDR2 FYNNEI come from the germline V gene. Here the CDR3 DNA reads TGTGCCAGCAGCCTGCGACAGATCTACGAGCAGTACTTC. Its translation: CASSLRQIYEQYF.

J is TRBJ2-2 and V is TRBV12-3 or TRBV12-4; D possibly uses TRBD1 or TRBD2 (5 bases each). The length of the CDR3 is 15 residues. With 3 bases removed from V and 1 base from J, the gap between germline ends came to 9 bases. The CDR3 sequence: CASSFGGRNTGELFF. Written as DNA, the CDR3 is TGTGCCAGCAGTTTTGGGGGAAGGAACACCGGGGAGCTGTTTTTT.

V gene TRBV7-2 combines with J gene TRBJ2-1, with 9 bases fitting TRBD2. CDR1 is SGHTA and CDR2 is FQGNSA in the germline V gene. Unmatched junction bases numbered 10, after V lost 4 bases and J lost 9 bases. The CDR3 extends over 15 amino acids. Here the CDR3 DNA reads TGTGCCAGCAGCTCATTAGCGGGGGTTGGAATTGAGCAGTTCTTC. Its protein is CASSSLAGVGIEQFF.

The chain joins TRBV2 to TRBJ1-5; D not certain. The V gene's germline CDR1 is SNHLY and CDR2 FYNNEI. Trimming pared 6 bases from V and 6 bases from J, leaving 15 bases between. CDR3 length: 14 amino acids. The CDR3 DNA follows: TGTGCCAGCAGCGCCGACGGATCCCCTCAGCCCCAGCATTTT. It encodes CASSADGSPQPQHF.

This clonotype was counted at least ten times. The rearrangement joins TRBV4-3 to TRBJ2-7; D uncertain. The germline gives CDR1 LGHNA, CDR2 YSLEER. V dropped 2 bases and J dropped 3 bases, with 8 bases sitting between them. The CDR3 sequence is 13 residues long. CDR3: CASSQWVGYEQYF. For the CDR3, the DNA is TGCGCCAGCAGCCAATGGGTGGGCTACGAGCAGTACTTC.

This chain connects TRBV10-3 to TRBJ2-2, with 11 bases fitting TRBD2. The length of the CDR3 is 17 residues. V lost 0 bases to trimming and J lost 4 bases; unmatched junction nucleotides: 4. CDR1 ENHRY and CDR2 SYGVKD come from the germline V gene. CDR3 loop: CAISESGTSGTTGELFF. CDR3 nucleotides: TGTGCCATCAGTGAGTCAGGGACTAGCGGTACCACCGGGGAGCTGTTTTTT.

This clonotype was detected ten times or more. The V and J genes are TRBV5-1 and TRBJ2-7, with 12 bases aligning to TRBD2. Trimming took 0 bases from V and 3 from J; bases not matched to a gene: 1. The CDR3 has 15 amino acids. Germline V gene lookup returns CDR1 SGHRS and CDR2 YFSETQ. CDR3 sequence: CASSLGLAGVYEQYF. As DNA, the CDR3 is TGCGCCAGCAGCTTGGGACTAGCGGGGGTCTACGAGCAGTACTTC. Full variable domain (outside the CDR3, taken from reference TRBV5-1 and TRBJ2-7): KAGVTQTPRYLIKTRGQQVTLSCSPISGHRSVSWYQQTPGQGLQFLFEYFSETQRNKGNFPGRFSGRQFSNSRSEMNVSTLELGDSALYLCASSLGLAGVYEQYFGPGTRLTVT.

This clonotype was observed many times. The chain has TRBV20-1 and TRBJ2-4; TRBD2 agrees at 8 bases. This CDR3 region has 17 residues. The trim removed 3 bases at V and 8 bases at J, leaving 18 bases unmatched. CDR1 is DFQATT and CDR2 is SNEGSKA in the germline V gene (reference sequence). CDR3 sequence (DNA): TGCAGTGCTAGGAAAAGTTTACTAGCGGTAATTGCGGACATTCAGTACTTC. The encoded protein is CSARKSLLAVIADIQYF.

This clonotype occurred many times. The chain couples TRBV7-2 to TRBJ2-3; 8 positions match TRBD2. With 1 base clipped from V and 3 bases from J, the junction kept 6 bases outside the gene matches. The CDR3 is 16 residues long. The germline V gene encodes CDR1 SGHTA and CDR2 FQGNSA. The CDR3 here is CASSLVTSGLTDTQYF. The CDR3 DNA sequence: TGTGCCAGCAGCTTAGTAACTAGCGGTCTTACAGATACGCAGTATTTT.

This clonotype was picked up a small number of times. The chain has TRBV12-3 or TRBV12-4 and TRBJ1-2, with 9 bases matching TRBD1. This CDR3 comprises 14 residues. With 5 bases clipped from V and 2 bases from J, the junction kept 3 bases outside the gene matches. The CDR3 DNA reads as TGTGCCAGCAGTAAACAGGGGGCGAACTATGGCTACACCTTC. It specifies CASSKQGANYGYTF.

The V and J genes are TRBV29-1 and TRBJ2-7; maybe TRBD2 (6 bases). V lost 3 bases and J lost 6, with 15 bases in between. CDR3 length equals 13 residues. Germline CDR1 is SQVTM and CDR2 is ANQGSEA. CDR3 residues: CSVDMGGLGEQYF. CDR3 bases: TGCAGCGTTGATATGGGGGGTTTGGGCGAGCAGTACTTC.

This clonotype has just a few counts. V is TRBV7-9 and J is TRBJ1-4, with TRBD1 matching 9 bases. V lost 5 bases and J lost 2; bases outside the gene matches: 6. The CDR3 sequence is 16 residues long. Germline V gene lookup returns CDR1 SEHNR and CDR2 FQNEAQ (reference sequence). The CDR3 region is CASSPGTGRTNEKLFF. CDR3 DNA sequence: TGTGCCAGCAGCCCAGGGACAGGGAGGACTAATGAAAAACTGTTTTTT.

The chain joins TRBV2 to TRBJ2-7, with a weak D call TRBD2 (6 bases). The CDR3 is made up of 15 amino acids. V was clipped by 7 bases and J by 0 bases, with 16 bases between them. Germline V CDR1 and CDR2: SNHLY, FYNNEI. The CDR3 DNA sequence: TGTGCCAGCACCATTCTAGCGACTCGCTCCTACGAGCAGTACTTC. This sequence encodes CASTILATRSYEQYF.

This rearrangement joins TRBV28 to TRBJ1-1; no firm D call. The CDR3 spans 16 residues. Trimming took off 5 bases at V and 0 bases at J, with 16 bases between the two ends. Germline assignment: CDR1 MDHEN and CDR2 SYDVKM. Here the CDR3 DNA reads TGTGCCAGCAGTCCGATCGGCAGTTTCATGAACACTGAAGCTTTCTTT. Translation gives CASSPIGSFMNTEAFF.

This clonotype showed up many times. The chain combines TRBV15 with TRBJ2-1; D remains unclear. Trimming took 0 bases from V and 6 from J, leaving 9 bases between them. The CDR3 contains 14 residues. The germline V gene has CDR1 LNHNV and CDR2 YYDKDF (reference sequence). The CDR3, as DNA: TGTGCCACCAGCAGAGATACCCACTCCAATGAGCAGTTCTTC. Protein: CATSRDTHSNEQFF.

In its sample, this clonotype was seen many times. The chain recombines TRBV7-9 with TRBJ2-2, with D hard to call. V gave up 3 bases and J gave up 2 bases, with 7 bases separating them. Germline V CDR1 and CDR2: SEHNR, FQNEAQ (reference sequence). The CDR3 contains 14 residues. This chain's CDR3 is CASSFSPNTGELFF. As DNA, the CDR3 is TGTGCCAGCAGCTTCTCCCCAAACACCGGGGAGCTGTTTTTT.

The chain has TRBV14 and TRBJ2-3, with 8 bases lining up with TRBD2. The CDR3 extends over 17 amino acids. CDR1 and CDR2 from the germline V gene are SGHDN and FVKESK. The J segment lost 4 bases and the V segment lost 0 bases, leaving 9 bases of the junction unmatched. The CDR3 loop is CASSQDWVSGNADTQYF. The CDR3 DNA sequence: TGTGCCAGCAGCCAAGATTGGGTTAGCGGGAATGCAGATACGCAGTATTTT.

The chain combines TRBV20-1 with TRBJ1-5, with D maybe TRBD1 (5 bases). CDR1 is DFQATT, CDR2 SNEGSKA, per germline (reference sequence). Trimming removed 5 bases from V and 5 bases from J, with 16 bases in between. The CDR3 totals 14 residues. This chain's CDR3 is CSARGGLTDQPQHF. In DNA form, the CDR3 reads TGCAGTGCTCGCGGGGGACTAACCGATCAGCCCCAGCATTTT.

This chain links TRBV10-3 with TRBJ1-1; D not certain. V was cut by 6 bases and J by 4 bases, with 9 bases left in between. The CDR3 is 12 residues long. CDR1 is ENHRY and CDR2 is SYGVKD in the germline V gene. The CDR3 sequence is CAIRGRGTEAFF. The CDR3 bases are TGTGCCATCAGAGGTCGGGGCACTGAAGCTTTCTTT.

In its sample, this clonotype was seen a few times. This chain links TRBV2 with TRBJ1-1, with a tentative D call TRBD1 (5 bases). This CDR3 has 13 residues. V lost 7 bases and J 6 bases, leaving 15 bases between the germline ends. Germline assignment: CDR1 SNHLY and CDR2 FYNNEI. The CDR3 DNA sequence: TGTGCCAGCAAGGCGGGGGAATCTCCTGAAGCTTTCTTT. As protein: CASKAGESPEAFF.